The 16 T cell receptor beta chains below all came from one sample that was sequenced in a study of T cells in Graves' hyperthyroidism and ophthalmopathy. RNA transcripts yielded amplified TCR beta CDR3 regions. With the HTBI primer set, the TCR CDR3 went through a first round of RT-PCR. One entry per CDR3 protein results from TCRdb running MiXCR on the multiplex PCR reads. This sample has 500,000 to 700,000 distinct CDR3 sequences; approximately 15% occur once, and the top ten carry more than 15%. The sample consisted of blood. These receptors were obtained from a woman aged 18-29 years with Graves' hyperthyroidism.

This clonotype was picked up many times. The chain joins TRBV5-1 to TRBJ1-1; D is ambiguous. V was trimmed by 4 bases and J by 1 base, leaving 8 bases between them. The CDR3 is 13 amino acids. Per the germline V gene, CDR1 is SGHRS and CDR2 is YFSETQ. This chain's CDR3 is CASSLTTNTEAFF. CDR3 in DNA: TGCGCCAGCAGCCTGACAACGAACACTGAAGCTTTCTTT. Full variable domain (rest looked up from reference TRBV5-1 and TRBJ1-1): KAGVTQTPRYLIKTRGQQVTLSCSPISGHRSVSWYQQTPGQGLQFLFEYFSETQRNKGNFPGRFSGRQFSNSRSEMNVSTLELGDSALYLCASSLTTNTEAFFGQGTRLTVV.

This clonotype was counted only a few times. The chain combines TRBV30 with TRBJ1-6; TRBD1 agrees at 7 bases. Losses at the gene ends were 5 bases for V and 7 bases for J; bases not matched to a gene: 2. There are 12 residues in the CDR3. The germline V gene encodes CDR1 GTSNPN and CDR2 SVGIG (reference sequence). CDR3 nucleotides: TGTGCCTGGGACAGGGCAAATTCACCCCTCCACTTT. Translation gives CAWDRANSPLHF.

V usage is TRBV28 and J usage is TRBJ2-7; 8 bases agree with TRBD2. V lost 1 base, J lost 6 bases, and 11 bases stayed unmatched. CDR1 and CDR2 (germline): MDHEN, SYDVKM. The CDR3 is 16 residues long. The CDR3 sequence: CASSLFLGTSRGEQYF. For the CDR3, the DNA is TGTGCCAGCAGTTTATTTCTTGGGACTAGTCGTGGCGAGCAGTACTTC.

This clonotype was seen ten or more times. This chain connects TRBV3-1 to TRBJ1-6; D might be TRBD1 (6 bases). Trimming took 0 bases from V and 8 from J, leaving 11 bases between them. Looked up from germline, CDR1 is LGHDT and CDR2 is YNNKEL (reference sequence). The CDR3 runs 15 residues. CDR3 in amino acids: CASSQDGGKDSPLHF. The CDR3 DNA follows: TGTGCCAGCAGCCAAGACGGGGGCAAGGATTCACCCCTCCACTTT.

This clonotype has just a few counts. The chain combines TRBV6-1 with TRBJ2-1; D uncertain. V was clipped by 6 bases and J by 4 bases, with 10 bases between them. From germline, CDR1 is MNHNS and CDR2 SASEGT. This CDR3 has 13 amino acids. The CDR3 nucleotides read TGTGCCAGCAGACAGATCGATTACAATGAGCAGTTCTTC. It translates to CASRQIDYNEQFF.

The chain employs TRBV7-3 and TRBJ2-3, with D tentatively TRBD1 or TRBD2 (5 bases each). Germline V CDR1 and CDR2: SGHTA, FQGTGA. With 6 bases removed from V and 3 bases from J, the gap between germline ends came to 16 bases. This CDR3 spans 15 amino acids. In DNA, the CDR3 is TGTGCCAGCAGGGACCCGGGACGAGAAACAGATACGCAGTATTTT. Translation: CASRDPGRETDTQYF.

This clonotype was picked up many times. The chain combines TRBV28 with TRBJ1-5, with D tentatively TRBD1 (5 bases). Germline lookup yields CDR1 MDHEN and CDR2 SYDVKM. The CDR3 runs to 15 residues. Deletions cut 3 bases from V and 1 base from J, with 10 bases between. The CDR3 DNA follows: TGTGCCAGCAGTTTTCGGGGGGGGAGCAATCAGCCCCAGCATTTT. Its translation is CASSFRGGSNQPQHF.

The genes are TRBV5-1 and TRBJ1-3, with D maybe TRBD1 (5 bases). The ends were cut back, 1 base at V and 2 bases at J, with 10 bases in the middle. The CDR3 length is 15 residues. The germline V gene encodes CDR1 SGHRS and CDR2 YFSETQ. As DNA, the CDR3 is TGCGCCAGCAGCTTGAGAGGGGACCCTGGAAACACCATATATTTT. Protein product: CASSLRGDPGNTIYF.

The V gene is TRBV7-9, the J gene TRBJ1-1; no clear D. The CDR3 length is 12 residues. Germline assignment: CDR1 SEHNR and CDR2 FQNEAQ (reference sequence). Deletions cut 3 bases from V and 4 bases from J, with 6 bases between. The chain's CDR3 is CASSFRSTEAFF. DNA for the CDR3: TGTGCCAGCAGCTTCAGAAGCACTGAAGCTTTCTTT.

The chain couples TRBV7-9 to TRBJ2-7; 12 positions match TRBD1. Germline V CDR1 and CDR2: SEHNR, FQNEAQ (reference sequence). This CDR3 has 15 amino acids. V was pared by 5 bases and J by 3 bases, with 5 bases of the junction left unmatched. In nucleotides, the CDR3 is TGTGCCAGCAGCGAGGGGACAGGGGGCGTCTACGAGCAGTACTTC. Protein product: CASSEGTGGVYEQYF.

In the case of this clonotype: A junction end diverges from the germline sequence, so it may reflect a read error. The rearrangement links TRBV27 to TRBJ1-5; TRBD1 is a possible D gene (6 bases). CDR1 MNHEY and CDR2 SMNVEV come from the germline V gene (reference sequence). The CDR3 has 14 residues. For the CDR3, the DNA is TGTGCCAGCAGGTTATCGGGGACAAATCAGCCCCAGCATTTT. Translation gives CASRLSGTNQPQHF.

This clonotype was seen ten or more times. This CDR3 reads CASSVEDGQLAASEQYF. CDR3 sequence (DNA): TGTGCCAGCAGTGTGGAGGACGGGCAACTAGCGGCGAGCGAGCAGTACTTC. The chain carries TRBV2 and TRBJ2-7; TRBD2 matches 8 bases. V shed 4 bases, J shed 6 bases, and the junction held 17 bases outside the gene matches. The CDR3 contains 17 residues. CDR1 and CDR2 from the germline V gene are SNHLY and FYNNEI.

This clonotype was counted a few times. The CDR3 region has the DNA TGTGCCACCAGTGATTTTCAGGAGAGAGCTTTCTTT. Protein: CATSDFQERAFF. This sequence joins TRBV24-1 and TRBJ1-1; D not resolved. Germline V lookup: CDR1 KGHDR, CDR2 SFDVKD. Trimming stripped 1 base from V and 10 bases from J, with 9 bases between. The CDR3 covers 12 residues.

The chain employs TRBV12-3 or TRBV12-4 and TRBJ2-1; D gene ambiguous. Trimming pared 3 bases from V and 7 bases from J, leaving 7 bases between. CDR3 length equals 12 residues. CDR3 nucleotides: TGTGCCAGCAGTTTTTTTGCAAATGAGCAGTTCTTC. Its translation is CASSFFANEQFF.

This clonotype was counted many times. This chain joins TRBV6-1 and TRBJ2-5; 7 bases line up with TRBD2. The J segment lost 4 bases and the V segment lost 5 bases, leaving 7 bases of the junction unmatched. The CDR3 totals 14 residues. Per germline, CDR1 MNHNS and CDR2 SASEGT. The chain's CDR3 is CASSQLARPETQYF. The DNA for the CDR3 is TGTGCCAGCAGTCAACTAGCGCGCCCAGAGACCCAGTACTTC.

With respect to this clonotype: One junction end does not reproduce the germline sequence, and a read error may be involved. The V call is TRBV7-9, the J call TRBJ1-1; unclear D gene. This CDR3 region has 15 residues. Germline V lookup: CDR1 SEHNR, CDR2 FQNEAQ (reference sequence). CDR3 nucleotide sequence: TGTGGCAGCAGCTTAGCGCCGGGGATGAACACTGAAGCTTTCTTT. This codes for CGSSLAPGMNTEAFF.